These 20 T cell receptor beta chains were all obtained from the same sample, sequenced in a study of T-cell memory formation after mild COVID-19. TCRdb reprocessed the 5' RACE reads with MiXCR, giving one entry per CDR3 protein. The table shows around 300,000 distinct CDR3 sequences, with 12% to 15% occurring only once. Source material: PBMCs or a T cell subset sorted from them (not recorded which). All receptors come from a man aged 18 to 30 who had mild COVID-19 (a few samples of this study predate the infection). Cell type and time point are not known.

This clonotype was seen at least ten times. The rearrangement joins TRBV20-1 to TRBJ1-5; the D gene is possibly TRBD1 (5 bases). CDR1 is DFQATT, CDR2 SNEGSKA, per germline (reference sequence). The CDR3 length is 15 residues. Trimming stripped 2 bases from V and 0 bases from J, with 11 bases between. The CDR3 DNA reads as TGCAGTGCTAGAAGGGTCGACAGTAGCAATCAGCCCCAGCATTTT. Translating gives CSARRVDSSNQPQHF.

In its sample, this clonotype was seen a few times. V gene TRBV6-1 combines with J gene TRBJ2-7; 13 bases line up with TRBD2. J lost 5 bases, V lost 3 bases, and 4 bases had no gene match. Germline V CDR1 and CDR2: MNHNS, SASEGT. The CDR3 length is 15 residues. CDR3 bases: TGTGCCAGCAGTGACCACGGACTAGCGGGGGACGAGCAGTACGTC. This codes for CASSDHGLAGDEQYV.

The V and J genes are TRBV12-3 or TRBV12-4 and TRBJ2-3; tentatively, D is TRBD1 (6 bases). This CDR3 comprises 15 residues. V lost 3 bases, J lost 2 bases, and 12 bases lay in between. The CDR3 DNA sequence: TGTGCCAGCAGTTTGTACAGGGCTAACACAGATACGCAGTATTTT. The encoded protein is CASSLYRANTDTQYF.

The table lists this clonotype with a few counts. V gene TRBV6-2 or TRBV6-3 combines with J gene TRBJ2-1, with 10 positions matching TRBD2. With 6 bases clipped from V and 2 bases from J, the junction kept 4 bases outside the gene matches. The germline V gene has CDR1 MNHEY and CDR2 SVGEGT. The length of the CDR3 is 15 residues. CDR3 protein: CASRQRGGPYNEQFF. The CDR3, as DNA: TGTGCCAGCAGGCAGCGGGGGGGCCCCTACAATGAGCAGTTCTTC.

This clonotype has a handful of counts. This rearrangement joins TRBV7-2 to TRBJ1-1, with 7 bases that match TRBD1. Per germline, CDR1 SGHTA and CDR2 FQGNSA. V gave up 1 base and J gave up 6 bases; unmatched junction bases: 5. The length of the CDR3 is 14 residues. CDR3 sequence reads: CASSLVRQGSEAFF. CDR3 nucleotide sequence: TGTGCCAGCAGCTTAGTCCGACAGGGCTCTGAAGCTTTCTTT. Full variable domain (rest looked up from reference TRBV7-2 and TRBJ1-1): GAGVSQSPSNKVTEKGKDVELRCDPISGHTALYWYRQSLGQGLEFLIYFQGNSAPDKSGLPSDRFSAERTGGSVSTLTIQRTQQEDSAVYLCASSLVRQGSEAFFGQGTRLTVV.

In its sample, this clonotype was seen a few times. The CDR3 here is CASSFGRDGYTF. CDR3 nucleotide sequence: TGTGCCAGCAGCTTCGGACGGGATGGCTACACCTTC. The chain couples TRBV7-2 to TRBJ1-2, with D unclear. Per germline, CDR1 SGHTA and CDR2 FQGNSA. Trimming pared 3 bases from V and 6 bases from J, leaving 8 bases between. CDR3 size: 12 residues.

The DNA of the CDR3 is TGTGCCAGCAGTACCCCTAAAGCCAGCGGGGGGGCTATAGGGAATGAGCAGTTCTTC. This codes for CASSTPKASGGAIGNEQFF. The V gene is TRBV12-3 or TRBV12-4, the J gene TRBJ2-1; 10 positions match TRBD2. There are 19 residues in the CDR3. V shed 5 bases and J 7 bases; nucleotides not matched to a gene: 20.

The table lists this clonotype with a few counts. The chain couples TRBV12-3 or TRBV12-4 to TRBJ1-2; D gene ambiguous. The CDR3 covers 11 residues. V lost 4 bases and J lost 7, with 7 bases in between. The CDR3 region has the DNA TGTGCCAGCAGTTCCTCCGTTGGCTACACCTTC. Translation gives CASSSSVGYTF.

V and J are TRBV20-1 and TRBJ2-7; 8 bases map to TRBD1. Germline V gene data show CDR1 as DFQATT and CDR2 as SNEGSKA (reference sequence). Trimming removed 1 base from V and 2 bases from J; junction bases left unmatched: 7. The CDR3 is made up of 15 amino acids. CDR3 nucleotides: TGCAGTGCTAGAGTCGCGGACAGGGCCGCCTACGAGCAGTACTTC. Amino acids: CSARVADRAAYEQYF.

This clonotype was counted many times. The V call is TRBV12-3 or TRBV12-4, the J call TRBJ1-2; a weak D match, TRBD1 (6 bases). This CDR3 is 14 amino acids long. V lost 5 bases, J lost 4 bases, and 14 bases lay in between. CDR3 sequence: CASSPGEGLYGYTF. DNA of the CDR3: TGTGCCAGCAGTCCAGGGGAGGGACTCTATGGCTACACCTTC.

This clonotype was seen a few times. The chain has TRBV25-1 and TRBJ2-6, with TRBD1 identical over 7 bases. Trimming cost V 4 bases and J 1 base; bases outside gene matches: 13. CDR3 length: 19 residues. Germline assignment: CDR1 MGHDK and CDR2 SYGVNS. CDR3 sequence: CASSARVRDSQSGANVLTF. The DNA for the CDR3 is TGTGCCAGCAGTGCGAGGGTTAGGGACAGTCAGTCTGGGGCCAACGTCCTGACTTTC.

This clonotype was observed a handful of times. The genes are TRBV4-1 and TRBJ2-2; 8 positions match TRBD2. Unmatched junction bases numbered 11, after V lost 2 bases and J lost 0 bases. The CDR3 runs 19 residues. The germline CDR1 and CDR2 sequences are MGHRA and YSYEKL. Here the CDR3 reads CASSQMPFLRGANTGELFF. In DNA, the CDR3 is TGCGCCAGCAGCCAAATGCCCTTTTTGCGGGGGGCGAACACCGGGGAGCTGTTTTTT.

This clonotype came up a few times. This chain connects TRBV29-1 to TRBJ2-5; TRBD1 aligns across 11 bases. Unmatched junction bases numbered 6, after V lost 0 bases and J lost 0 bases. The CDR3 consists of 17 residues. Germline V lookup: CDR1 SQVTM, CDR2 ANQGSEA. The CDR3 loop is CSVEEGQGGLYQETQYF. The CDR3, as DNA: TGCAGCGTTGAAGAGGGACAGGGGGGACTGTACCAAGAGACCCAGTACTTC. Combining the CDR3 with reference TRBV29-1 and TRBJ2-5 gives the whole variable domain SAVISQKPSRDICQRGTSLTIQCQVDSQVTMMFWYRQQPGQSLTLIATANQGSEATYESGFVIDKFPISRPNLTFSTLTVSNMSPEDSSIYLCSVEEGQGGLYQETQYFGPGTRLLVL.

The rearrangement joins TRBV7-2 to TRBJ2-5; 11 bases are shared with TRBD2. From germline, CDR1 is SGHTA and CDR2 FQGNSA. CDR3 size: 15 residues. J gave up 2 bases and V 5 bases, and 4 bases lay outside the gene matches. The CDR3 nucleotides are TGTGCCAGCAGCACGAGACTAGCGGGGCAAGAGACCCAGTACTTC. This codes for CASSTRLAGQETQYF.

This clonotype was observed a handful of times. The V gene is TRBV28, the J gene TRBJ2-2; TRBD1 matches 10 bases. Trimming took 6 bases from V and 3 from J; bases not matched to a gene: 7. The V gene's germline CDR1 is MDHEN and CDR2 SYDVKM. This CDR3 spans 16 amino acids. The CDR3 here is CASSLGQGTYTGELFF. CDR3 coding DNA: TGTGCCAGCAGCTTGGGACAGGGGACTTACACCGGGGAGCTGTTTTTT. The full variable domain, with the rest looked up from reference TRBV28 and TRBJ2-2, is DVKVTQSSRYLVKRTGEKVFLECVQDMDHENMFWYRQDPGLGLRLIYFSYDVKMKEKGDIPEGYSVSREKKERFSLILESASTNQTSMYLCASSLGQGTYTGELFFGEGSRLTVL.

The chain couples TRBV5-1 to TRBJ2-6; D tentatively reads TRBD1 or TRBD2 (5 bases each). The CDR3 length is 15 residues. Germline values: CDR1 SGHRS, CDR2 YFSETQ. Trimming shortened V by 0 bases and J by 4 bases, and 8 bases separated the two germline ends. The CDR3 loop reads CASSLVGDGANVLTF. CDR3 nucleotides: TGCGCCAGCAGCTTGGTGGGGGACGGGGCCAACGTCCTGACTTTC.

The genes are TRBV12-3 or TRBV12-4 and TRBJ2-3, with 10 bases lining up with TRBD2. V dropped 0 bases and J dropped 6; count of bases not matched to a gene: 6. The CDR3 totals 16 residues. CDR3 DNA: TGTGCCAGCAGTTTAGCGCGGCTAGCGGGGGCGGATACGCAGTATTTT. It is translated as CASSLARLAGADTQYF.

This clonotype was seen more than once but under ten times. V and J are TRBV28 and TRBJ1-1; possibly TRBD1 for D (5 bases). Per the germline V gene, CDR1 is MDHEN and CDR2 is SYDVKM. The ends were cut back, 6 bases at V and 3 bases at J, with 11 bases in the middle. The CDR3 has 13 residues. Here the CDR3 reads CASSSGAYTEAFF. Here the CDR3 DNA reads TGTGCCAGCAGCTCCGGGGCTTACACTGAAGCTTTCTTT.

There are a few counts of this clonotype. The chain carries TRBV7-2 and TRBJ2-1, with D possibly being TRBD1 (5 bases). The V gene's germline CDR1 is SGHTA and CDR2 FQGNSA. Trimming pared 1 base from V and 5 bases from J, leaving 12 bases between. This CDR3 spans 15 amino acids. CDR3 DNA: TGTGCCAGCAGCTTAGTTGTGACAGACAACAATGAGCAGTTCTTC. Protein: CASSLVVTDNNEQFF. The full variable domain, in which reference TRBV7-2 and TRBJ2-1 provide the parts outside the CDR3, is GAGVSQSPSNKVTEKGKDVELRCDPISGHTALYWYRQSLGQGLEFLIYFQGNSAPDKSGLPSDRFSAERTGGSVSTLTIQRTQQEDSAVYLCASSLVVTDNNEQFFGPGTRLTVL.

There are a few counts of this clonotype. V gene TRBV10-3 combines with J gene TRBJ2-7; D gene ambiguous. The CDR3 runs 12 residues. CDR1 and CDR2 (germline): ENHRY, SYGVKD. Trimming stripped 2 bases from V and 3 bases from J, with 5 bases between. CDR3 residues: CAISEGRYEQYF. In nucleotides, the CDR3 is TGTGCCATCAGTGAGGGCCGCTACGAGCAGTACTTC.